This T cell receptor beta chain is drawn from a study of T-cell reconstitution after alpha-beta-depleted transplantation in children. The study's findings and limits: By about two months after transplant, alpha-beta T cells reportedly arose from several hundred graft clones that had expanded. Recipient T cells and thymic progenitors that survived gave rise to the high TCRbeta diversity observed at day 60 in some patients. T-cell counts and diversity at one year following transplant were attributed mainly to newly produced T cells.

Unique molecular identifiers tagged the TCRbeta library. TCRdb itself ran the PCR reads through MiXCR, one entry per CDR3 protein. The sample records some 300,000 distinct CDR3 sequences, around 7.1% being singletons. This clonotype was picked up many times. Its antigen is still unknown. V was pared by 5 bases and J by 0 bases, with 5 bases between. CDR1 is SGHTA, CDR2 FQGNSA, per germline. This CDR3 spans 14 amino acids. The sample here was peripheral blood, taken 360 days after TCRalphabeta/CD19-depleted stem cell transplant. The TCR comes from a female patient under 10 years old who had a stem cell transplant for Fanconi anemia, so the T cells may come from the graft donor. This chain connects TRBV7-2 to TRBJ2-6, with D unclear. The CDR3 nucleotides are TGTGCCAGCAGCACGGACTCTGGGGCCAACGTCCTGACTTTC. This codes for CASSTDSGANVLTF.